This T cell receptor beta chain was obtained from a study of human T cells and chemical hapten exposure. It was from unfractionated whole blood that total RNA was extracted. CDR3 length equals 13 residues. The germline V gene has CDR1 MNHEY and CDR2 SVGAGI. V was trimmed by 5 bases and J by 3 bases, leaving 9 bases between them. Only a few counts were recorded for this clonotype. MiXCR, run by TCRdb on the 5' RACE reads, gives a single entry per CDR3 protein. The data contain over 95,000 distinct CDR3 sequences, roughly 19% of them singletons. This sequence was found in a human donor in good health. The chain joins TRBV6-5 to TRBJ2-3; D is unresolved. This CDR3 reads CASSGPFTDTQYF. Here the CDR3 DNA reads TGTGCCAGCAGTGGCCCGTTTACAGATACGCAGTATTTT.